These T cell receptor beta chains were read from a single sample in a study of T cells in Graves' hyperthyroidism and ophthalmopathy. One entry per CDR3 protein, called by TCRdb with MiXCR from the multiplex PCR reads. Of around 620,000 distinct CDR3 sequences in the sample, approximately 15% were seen once. Sequencing input: blood. The receptors originated from a woman aged 18 to 35 with Graves' ophthalmopathy. CDR3s include the opening cysteine and the closing phenylalanine or tryptophan. Each record gives: clone size, V gene, J gene, D gene, CDR3 DNA, CDR3 protein. The D gene is left open where the match is weak. Expanded clones get a size class; other rows say once, few or many, or leave the size out.

NA	TRBV20-1	TRBJ2-3	NA	TGCAGCCCCGCCGGGCTTCTTTCCAGCGGGAGCACAGATACGCAGTATTTT	CSPAGLLSSGSTDTQYF
NA	TRBV19	TRBJ2-1	NA	TGTGCCAGTAGGCCGGACCCCACTCTTTACAATGAGCAGTTCTTC	CASRPDPTLYNEQFF
many	TRBV2	TRBJ2-7	TRBD2	TGTGCCAGCAGTGCAGGCCTGGGGCTAGCGGACCTGAGCTCCTACGAGCAGTACTTC	CASSAGLGLADLSSYEQYF
many	TRBV6-6	TRBJ2-5	NA	TGTGCCAGCAGTTACGGGGGCCGGGAGACCCAGTACTTC	CASSYGGRETQYF
few	TRBV20-1	TRBJ2-5	NA	TGCAGTGCCAGACCTTGGCGATGGGAGACCCAGTACTTC	CSARPWRWETQYF
few	TRBV10-3	TRBJ1-1	NA	TGTGCCATCAGGTCGACAGCACTAGGGAACACTGAAGCTTTCTTT	CAIRSTALGNTEAFF
NA	TRBV6-1	TRBJ2-2	NA	TGTGCCAGCAGGACAGGCCTGGGGCCCGGGGAGCTGTTTTTT	CASRTGLGPGELFF
many	TRBV13	TRBJ2-3	TRBD2	TGTGCCAGCAGCCATTCGGGACTAGCGGGGGGGATCACAGATACGCAGTATTTT	CASSHSGLAGGITDTQYF
NA	TRBV20-1	TRBJ1-2	NA	TGCAGTGCTGAAGATTCCTCAAACTATGGCTACACCTTC	CSAEDSSNYGYTF
many	TRBV28	TRBJ1-2	TRBD1	TGTGCCAGCAGCCCTACCGGGACAGTTTATGGCTACACCTTC	CASSPTGTVYGYTF
few	TRBV9	TRBJ1-1	TRBD1	TGTGCCAGCAGCCGAAACCGTGTTGGACAGGGCAACACTGAAGCTTTCTTT	CASSRNRVGQGNTEAFF
many	TRBV2	TRBJ2-1	TRBD1	TGTGCCATCATCGACAGGGTCAATGAGCAGTTCTTC	CAIIDRVNEQFF
few	TRBV7-2	TRBJ2-1	NA	TGTGCCAGCAGCTGGGACTTTCGTAATGAGCAGTTCTTC	CASSWDFRNEQFF
NA	TRBV10-1	TRBJ2-3	NA	TGCGCCAGCACTAGCCCTAGCCCTACTAGCACAGATACGCAGTATTTT	CASTSPSPTSTDTQYF
NA	TRBV29-1	TRBJ1-5	NA	TGCAGCGCCCCCGCGACTGCTTATGTTCTTTTACCCCAGCATTTT	CSAPATAYVLLPQHF
NA	TRBV4-1	TRBJ2-7	NA	TGCGCCAGCGGGACATTACACGGCGATACCTACGAGCAGTACTTC	CASGTLHGDTYEQYF
few	TRBV12-3/TRBV12-4	TRBJ1-6	TRBD1	TGTGCCAGCAGTACAGGGACAGTAAATTCACCCCTCCACTTT	CASSTGTVNSPLHF
many	TRBV20-1	TRBJ1-2	NA	TGCAGTGCGGAGAGAAGGCAGGGCGCCTCGGTCTATGGCTACACCTTC	CSAERRQGASVYGYTF
NA	TRBV7-9	TRBJ2-1	TRBD1	TGTGCCAGCATCTCCGGGACAGGGGACAATGAGCAGTTCTTC	CASISGTGDNEQFF
few	TRBV5-8	TRBJ2-1	TRBD2	TGTGCCAGCAGCTTGGCCGGGGGGGGAGGGCCGGGTAATGAGCAGTTCTTC	CASSLAGGGGPGNEQFF
NA	TRBV15	TRBJ1-2	NA	TGTGCCCGGCCAGACAGGAGGCGCCCTAGGGGCTACACCTTC	CARPDRRRPRGYTF
NA	TRBV7-9	TRBJ1-3	TRBD1	TGTGCCAGCAGCTTTGCCGGGACAGGGGGGATTGGAAACACCATATATTTT	CASSFAGTGGIGNTIYF
many	TRBV20-1	TRBJ2-1	NA	TGCAGTGCTAGTATTTCGTCGGTCGGGTCTAGCCTCTACAATGAGCAGTTCTTC	CSASISSVGSSLYNEQFF
many	TRBV27	TRBJ1-1	NA	TGTGCCAGCAGTCCAGGGTGGACCACTGAAGCTTTCTTT	CASSPGWTTEAFF
many	TRBV7-8	TRBJ2-7	NA	TGTGCCAGCAGCTTAGAACGGGTGGGAAGGGGTCCCCGGCGCGAGCAGTACTTC	CASSLERVGRGPRREQYF
few	TRBV5-8	TRBJ2-5	TRBD2	TGTGCCAGCAGCTCTGGGACTAGCGGGAGGTCAGAGACCCAGTACTTC	CASSSGTSGRSETQYF
NA	TRBV2	TRBJ1-2	NA	TGTGCCAGCGCTCTCTCGGGGGGCAGGGCCCCAGTAGCCTTC	CASALSGGRAPVAF
many	TRBV7-9	TRBJ1-4	NA	TGTGCCAGCAGCTTAGGAGGAGCTAATGAAAAACTGTTTTTT	CASSLGGANEKLFF
NA	TRBV11-1	TRBJ2-5	TRBD2	TGCGCCAGCAGCCAGCCTACTAGCGGGAGTCTTGAGGCCCAGTACTTC	CASSQPTSGSLEAQYF
many	TRBV20-1	TRBJ2-3	TRBD2	TGCAGTGCTGCCCTAGCGGGAGTCTGGACAGATACGCAGTATTTT	CSAALAGVWTDTQYF
NA	TRBV11-2	TRBJ2-7	TRBD1	TGTGCCAGCAGCTTACAGGGGGCAGGCTCCTACGAGCAGTACTTC	CASSLQGAGSYEQYF
few	TRBV20-1	TRBJ1-3	NA	TGCAGTGCTAGAGATGTTGGGCACGGCGGCTCCTCTGGAAACACCATATATTTT	CSARDVGHGGSSGNTIYF
NA	TRBV20-1	TRBJ2-5	NA	TGCAGTGCTAGAGCTGGCAGACAAGAGACCCAGTACTTC	CSARAGRQETQYF
NA	TRBV19	TRBJ1-5	TRBD1	TGTGCCAGTAGTAATCAGGGGGCGGGTCAGCCCCAGCATTTT	CASSNQGAGQPQHF
NA	TRBV6-5	TRBJ2-3	TRBD2	TGTGCCAGCAGTTACTCGACCACTAGCGAAGCTAGCACAGATACGCAGTATTTT	CASSYSTTSEASTDTQYF